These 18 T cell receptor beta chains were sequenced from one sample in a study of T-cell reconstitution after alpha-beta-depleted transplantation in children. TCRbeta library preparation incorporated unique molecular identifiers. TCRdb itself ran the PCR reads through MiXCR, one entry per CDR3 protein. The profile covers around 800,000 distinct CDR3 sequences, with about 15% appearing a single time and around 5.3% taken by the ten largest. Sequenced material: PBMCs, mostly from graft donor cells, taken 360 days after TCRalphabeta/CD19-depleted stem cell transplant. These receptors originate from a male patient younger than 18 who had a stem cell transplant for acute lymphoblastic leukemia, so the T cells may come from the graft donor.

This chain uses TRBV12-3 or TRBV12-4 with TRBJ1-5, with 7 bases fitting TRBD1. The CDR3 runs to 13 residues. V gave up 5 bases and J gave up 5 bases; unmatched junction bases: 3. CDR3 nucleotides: TGTGCCAGCAGTACAGGGGTAGATCAGCCCCAGCATTTT. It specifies CASSTGVDQPQHF.

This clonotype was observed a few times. CDR3 DNA: TGCAGCGTTGAAGAGGACAGGGACGGGAACATTCAGTACTTC. Translation gives CSVEEDRDGNIQYF. This chain joins TRBV29-1 and TRBJ2-4, with 8 positions matching TRBD1. Trimming took 0 bases from V and 7 from J; bases not matched to a gene: 5. Germline V lookup: CDR1 SQVTM, CDR2 ANQGSEA. The CDR3 consists of 14 residues.

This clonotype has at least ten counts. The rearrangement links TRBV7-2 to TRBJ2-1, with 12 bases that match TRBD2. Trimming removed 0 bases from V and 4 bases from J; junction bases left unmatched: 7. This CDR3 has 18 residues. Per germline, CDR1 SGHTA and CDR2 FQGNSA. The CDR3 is CASSLAPTSGGRYNEQFF. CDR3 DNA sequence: TGTGCCAGCAGCTTAGCCCCGACTAGCGGGGGCCGATACAATGAGCAGTTCTTC. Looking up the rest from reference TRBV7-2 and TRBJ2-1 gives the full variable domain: GAGVSQSPSNKVTEKGKDVELRCDPISGHTALYWYRQSLGQGLEFLIYFQGNSAPDKSGLPSDRFSAERTGGSVSTLTIQRTQQEDSAVYLCASSLAPTSGGRYNEQFFGPGTRLTVL.

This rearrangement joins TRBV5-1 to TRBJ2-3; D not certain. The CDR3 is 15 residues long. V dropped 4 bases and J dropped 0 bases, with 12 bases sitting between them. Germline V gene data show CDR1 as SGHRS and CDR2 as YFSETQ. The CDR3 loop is CASSLDSRSTDTQYF. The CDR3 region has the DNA TGCGCCAGCAGCCTAGACTCGAGGAGCACAGATACGCAGTATTTT.

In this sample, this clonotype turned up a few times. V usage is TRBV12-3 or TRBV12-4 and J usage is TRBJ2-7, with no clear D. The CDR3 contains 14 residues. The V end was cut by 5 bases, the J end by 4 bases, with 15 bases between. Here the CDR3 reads CASSPVGAGYEQYF. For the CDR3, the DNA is TGTGCCAGCAGTCCCGTGGGTGCAGGATACGAGCAGTACTTC.

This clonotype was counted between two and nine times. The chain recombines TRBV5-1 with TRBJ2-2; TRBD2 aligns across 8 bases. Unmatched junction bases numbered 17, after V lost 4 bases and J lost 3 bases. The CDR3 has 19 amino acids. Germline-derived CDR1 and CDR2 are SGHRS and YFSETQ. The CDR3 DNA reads TGCGCCAGCAGCCCTCAAATATCTCCAAGCGGGAGCCACACCGGGGAGCTGTTTTTT. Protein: CASSPQISPSGSHTGELFF.

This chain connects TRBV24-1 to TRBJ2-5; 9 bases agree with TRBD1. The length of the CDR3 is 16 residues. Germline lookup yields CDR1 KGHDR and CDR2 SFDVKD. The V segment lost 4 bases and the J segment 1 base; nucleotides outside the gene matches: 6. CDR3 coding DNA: TGTGCCACCAGTGACCCGGGGACAGGGATCCAAGAGACCCAGTACTTC. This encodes CATSDPGTGIQETQYF.

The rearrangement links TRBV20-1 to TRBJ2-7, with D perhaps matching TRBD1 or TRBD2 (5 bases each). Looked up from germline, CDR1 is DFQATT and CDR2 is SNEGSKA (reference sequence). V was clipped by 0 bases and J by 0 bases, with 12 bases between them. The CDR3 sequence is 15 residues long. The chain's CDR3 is CSARDPGPSSYEQYF. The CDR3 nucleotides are TGCAGTGCTAGAGATCCGGGACCAAGCTCCTACGAGCAGTACTTC.

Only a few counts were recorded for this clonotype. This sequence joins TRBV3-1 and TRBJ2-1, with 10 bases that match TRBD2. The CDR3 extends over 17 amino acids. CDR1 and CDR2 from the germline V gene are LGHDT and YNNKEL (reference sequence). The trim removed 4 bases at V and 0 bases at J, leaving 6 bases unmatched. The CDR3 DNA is TGTGCCAGCAGCCGCCGGACTAGCGGTCCCTCCTACAATGAGCAGTTCTTC. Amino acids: CASSRRTSGPSYNEQFF.

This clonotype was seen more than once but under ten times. CDR3 sequence (DNA): TGTGCCAGCAGCTTAGCCAGCGGGAGGGCCCGGGGCTACGAGCAGTACTTC. This gives the protein CASSLASGRARGYEQYF. The chain recombines TRBV7-2 with TRBJ2-7; TRBD2 aligns across 10 bases. Germline V gene lookup returns CDR1 SGHTA and CDR2 FQGNSA. The CDR3 covers 17 residues. Trimming removed 0 bases from V and 3 bases from J; junction bases left unmatched: 8. The full variable domain, its missing parts supplied by reference TRBV7-2 and TRBJ2-7, is GAGVSQSPSNKVTEKGKDVELRCDPISGHTALYWYRQSLGQGLEFLIYFQGNSAPDKSGLPSDRFSAERTGGSVSTLTIQRTQQEDSAVYLCASSLASGRARGYEQYFGPGTRLTVT.

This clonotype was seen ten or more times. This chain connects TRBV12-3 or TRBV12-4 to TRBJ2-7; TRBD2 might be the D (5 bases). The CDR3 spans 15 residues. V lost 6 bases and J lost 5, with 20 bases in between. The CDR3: CASSPPMYGNHEQYF. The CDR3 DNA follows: TGTGCCAGCAGCCCCCCAATGTACGGGAACCACGAGCAGTACTTC.

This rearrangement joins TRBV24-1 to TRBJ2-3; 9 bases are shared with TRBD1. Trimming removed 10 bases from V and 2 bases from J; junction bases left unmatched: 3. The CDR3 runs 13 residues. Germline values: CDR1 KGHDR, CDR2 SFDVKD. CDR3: CATGTGNTDTQYF. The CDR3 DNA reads TGTGCCACAGGGACAGGGAACACAGATACGCAGTATTTT.

The CDR3 nucleotides read TGCGCCAGCAGCCAAGATCCTTTAAGGTCAGGCGCCCACTCCTACGAGCAGTACTTC. Translation gives CASSQDPLRSGAHSYEQYF. V is TRBV4-1 and J is TRBJ2-7; D is ambiguous. Germline CDR1 and CDR2: MGHRA and YSYEKL. Trimming removed 0 bases from V and 0 bases from J, with 21 bases in between. This CDR3 contains 19 residues.

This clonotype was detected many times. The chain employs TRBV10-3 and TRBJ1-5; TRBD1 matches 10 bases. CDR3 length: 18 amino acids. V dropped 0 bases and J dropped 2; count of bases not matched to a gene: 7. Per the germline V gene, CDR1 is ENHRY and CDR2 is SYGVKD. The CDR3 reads CAISESATGGWGNQPQHF. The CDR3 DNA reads TGTGCCATCAGTGAGTCCGCGACAGGGGGCTGGGGCAATCAGCCCCAGCATTTT.

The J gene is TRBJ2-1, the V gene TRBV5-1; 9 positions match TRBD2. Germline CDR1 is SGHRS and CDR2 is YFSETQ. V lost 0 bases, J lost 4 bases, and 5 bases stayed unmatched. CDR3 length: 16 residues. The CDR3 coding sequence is TGCGCCAGCAGCTTGGGACTAGCGGTCGGATACAATGAGCAGTTCTTC. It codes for CASSLGLAVGYNEQFF.

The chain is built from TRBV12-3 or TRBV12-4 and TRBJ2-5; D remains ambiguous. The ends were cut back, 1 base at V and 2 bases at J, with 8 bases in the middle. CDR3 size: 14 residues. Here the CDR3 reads CASSLDLVQETQYF. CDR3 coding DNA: TGTGCCAGCAGTTTAGACCTAGTTCAAGAGACCCAGTACTTC.

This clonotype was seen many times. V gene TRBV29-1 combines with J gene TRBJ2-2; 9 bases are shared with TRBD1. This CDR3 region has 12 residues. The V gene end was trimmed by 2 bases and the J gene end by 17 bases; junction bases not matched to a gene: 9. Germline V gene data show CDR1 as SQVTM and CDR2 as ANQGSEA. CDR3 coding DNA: TGCAGCGTTGAACCGGGACAGGGAAGATCTTTTTTT. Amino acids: CSVEPGQGRSFF.

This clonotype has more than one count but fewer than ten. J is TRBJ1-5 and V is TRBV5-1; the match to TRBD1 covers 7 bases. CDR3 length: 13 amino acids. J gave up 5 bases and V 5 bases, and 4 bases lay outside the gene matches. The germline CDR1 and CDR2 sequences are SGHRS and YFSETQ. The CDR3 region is CASSLTGYQPQHF. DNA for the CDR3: TGCGCCAGCAGTCTGACAGGGTATCAGCCCCAGCATTTT.